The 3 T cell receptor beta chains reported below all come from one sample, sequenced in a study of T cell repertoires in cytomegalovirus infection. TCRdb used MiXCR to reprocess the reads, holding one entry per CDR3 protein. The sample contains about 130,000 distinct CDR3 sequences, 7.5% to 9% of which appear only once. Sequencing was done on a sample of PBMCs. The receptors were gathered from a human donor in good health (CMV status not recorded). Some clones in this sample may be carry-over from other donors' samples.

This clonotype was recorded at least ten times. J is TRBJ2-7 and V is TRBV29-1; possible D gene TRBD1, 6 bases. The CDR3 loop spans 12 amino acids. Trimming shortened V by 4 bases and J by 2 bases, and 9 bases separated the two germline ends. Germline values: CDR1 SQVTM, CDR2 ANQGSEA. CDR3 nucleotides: TGCAGCGTTGTGGACAGCACCTACGAGCAGTACTTC. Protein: CSVVDSTYEQYF.

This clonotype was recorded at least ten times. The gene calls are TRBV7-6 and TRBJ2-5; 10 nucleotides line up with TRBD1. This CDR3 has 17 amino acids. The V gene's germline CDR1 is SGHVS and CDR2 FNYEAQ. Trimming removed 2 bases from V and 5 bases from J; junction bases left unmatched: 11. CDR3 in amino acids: CASSLILRQGATETQYF. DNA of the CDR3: TGTGCCAGCAGCTTAATACTTAGACAGGGGGCAACGGAGACCCAGTACTTC.

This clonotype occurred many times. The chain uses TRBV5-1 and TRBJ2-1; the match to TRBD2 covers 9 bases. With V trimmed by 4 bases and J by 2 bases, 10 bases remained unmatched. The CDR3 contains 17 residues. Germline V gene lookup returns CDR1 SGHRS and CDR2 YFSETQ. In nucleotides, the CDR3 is TGCGCCAGCAGCCCCAGAGGTCAGCGGGGGGCCTACAATGAGCAGTTCTTC. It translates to CASSPRGQRGAYNEQFF.